Listed below are T cell receptor beta chains from one sample, sequenced in a study of cytomegalovirus exposure and HLA in healthy donors. Assay used: immunoSEQ multiplex PCR; TCRdb lists only in-frame clones, some missing. The sample has 65,000 to 95,000 clones; 78% are singletons. The sample taken for sequencing was PBMCs. The origin of the receptors is a male donor in good health and CMV-seropositive. Both conserved end residues are part of each CDR3. The order of the fields is J gene, V gene, clone size, D gene, CDR3 protein, CDR3 DNA. The D gene is left open where the match is weak. For some rows the clone size is stated as once, few or many, or as a class when expanded; others skip it.

J gene: TRBJ2-3
V gene: TRBV2
clone size: -
D gene: -
CDR3 protein: CAVPPRDWPGTDTQYF
CDR3 DNA: TGTGCCGTCCCTCCCCGGGACTGGCCTGGGACAGATACGCAGTATTTT

J gene: TRBJ2-5
V gene: TRBV28
clone size: -
D gene: TRBD1
CDR3 protein: CASSFIQGPQETQYF
CDR3 DNA: TGTGCCAGCAGTTTTATACAGGGGCCTCAAGAGACCCAGTACTTC

J gene: TRBJ2-2
V gene: TRBV4-2
clone size: -
D gene: TRBD1
CDR3 protein: CASSQVGDRGGGELFF
CDR3 DNA: TGTGCCAGCAGCCAAGTGGGGGACAGGGGTGGCGGGGAGCTGTTTTTT

J gene: TRBJ1-1
V gene: TRBV6-6
clone size: -
D gene: -
CDR3 protein: CASSYAGNEAFF
CDR3 DNA: TGTGCCAGCAGTTACGCGGGGAACGAAGCTTTCTTT

J gene: TRBJ2-7
V gene: TRBV4-2
clone size: -
D gene: TRBD2
CDR3 protein: CASSPSGGRHEQYF
CDR3 DNA: TGTGCCAGCAGCCCAAGCGGGGGGAGGCACGAGCAGTACTTC

J gene: TRBJ2-7
V gene: TRBV28
clone size: -
D gene: -
CDR3 protein: CASSFVAKISYEQYF
CDR3 DNA: TGTGCCAGCAGTTTCGTAGCGAAAATCTCCTACGAGCAGTACTTC

J gene: TRBJ2-3
V gene: TRBV7-7
clone size: -
D gene: -
CDR3 protein: CASSLDGSTDTQYF
CDR3 DNA: TGTGCTAGCAGCTTAGACGGTAGCACAGATACGCAGTATTTT

J gene: TRBJ1-1
V gene: TRBV7-9
clone size: few
D gene: -
CDR3 protein: CASSLTEWRTEAFF
CDR3 DNA: TGTGCCAGCAGCTTGACGGAGTGGCGGACTGAAGCTTTCTTT

J gene: TRBJ2-1
V gene: TRBV27
clone size: -
D gene: -
CDR3 protein: CASSQRAGADYNEQFF
CDR3 DNA: TGTGCCAGCAGTCAAAGGGCGGGGGCCGACTACAATGAGCAGTTCTTC

J gene: TRBJ2-7
V gene: TRBV9
clone size: -
D gene: TRBD2
CDR3 protein: CASSVSGGPAYEQYF
CDR3 DNA: TGTGCCAGCAGCGTTAGCGGGGGGCCTGCCTACGAGCAGTACTTC

J gene: TRBJ1-5
V gene: TRBV6-5
clone size: few
D gene: -
CDR3 protein: CASSYGPSQPQHF
CDR3 DNA: TGTGCCAGCAGTTACGGTCCGAGTCAGCCCCAGCATTTT

J gene: TRBJ2-7
V gene: TRBV5-4
clone size: -
D gene: TRBD1
CDR3 protein: CASSRLDRAHEQYF
CDR3 DNA: TGTGCCAGCAGCAGATTAGACAGGGCCCACGAGCAGTACTTC

J gene: TRBJ2-3
V gene: TRBV11-2
clone size: once
D gene: TRBD1
CDR3 protein: CASRARDRHTDTQYF
CDR3 DNA: TGTGCCAGCAGGGCAAGGGACAGGCACACAGATACGCAGTATTTT

J gene: TRBJ2-7
V gene: TRBV11-2
clone size: -
D gene: TRBD2
CDR3 protein: CASSLASGSHEQYF
CDR3 DNA: TGTGCCAGCAGCTTAGCTAGCGGGAGCCACGAGCAGTACTTC

J gene: TRBJ2-5
V gene: TRBV19
clone size: -
D gene: -
CDR3 protein: CASSIWGEETQYF
CDR3 DNA: TGTGCCAGTAGTATCTGGGGAGAAGAGACCCAGTACTTC

J gene: TRBJ2-5
V gene: TRBV6-7
clone size: -
D gene: -
CDR3 protein: CASSYSTLDSLQETQYF
CDR3 DNA: TGTGCCAGCAGTTACTCGACACTGGACAGTCTACAAGAGACCCAGTACTTC

J gene: TRBJ1-6
V gene: TRBV5-1
clone size: few
D gene: -
CDR3 protein: CASSLDRARAPLHF
CDR3 DNA: TGCGCCAGCAGCTTGGATAGGGCGAGGGCACCCCTCCACTTT

J gene: TRBJ1-3
V gene: TRBV7-9
clone size: once
D gene: TRBD1
CDR3 protein: CASSAGTVENTIYF
CDR3 DNA: TGTGCCAGCAGCGCCGGGACAGTTGAAAACACCATATATTTT

J gene: TRBJ2-7
V gene: TRBV7-9
clone size: -
D gene: TRBD2
CDR3 protein: CASSPGHGQSGRNWEQYF
CDR3 DNA: TGTGCCAGCAGCCCCGGCCATGGGCAAAGCGGGAGAAACTGGGAGCAGTACTTC

J gene: TRBJ1-5
V gene: TRBV28
clone size: -
D gene: -
CDR3 protein: CASSLGPGDQPQHF
CDR3 DNA: TGTGCCAGCAGTTTAGGTCCGGGGGATCAGCCCCAGCATTTT

J gene: TRBJ2-7
V gene: TRBV27
clone size: -
D gene: -
CDR3 protein: CASSLSGGLSYEQYF
CDR3 DNA: TGTGCCAGCAGTTTATCTGGGGGCCTATCCTACGAGCAGTACTTC

J gene: TRBJ1-6
V gene: TRBV28
clone size: once
D gene: -
CDR3 protein: CASRQTTGFRPSPLHF
CDR3 DNA: TGTGCCAGCAGACAAACCACAGGGTTTCGGCCCTCACCCCTCCACTTT

J gene: TRBJ2-3
V gene: TRBV5-4
clone size: -
D gene: TRBD2
CDR3 protein: CASSLTSGGSDTQYF
CDR3 DNA: TGTGCCAGCAGCTTGACTAGCGGGGGCTCAGATACGCAGTATTTT

J gene: TRBJ2-3
V gene: TRBV27
clone size: -
D gene: TRBD1
CDR3 protein: CASTGQVGTDTQYF
CDR3 DNA: TGTGCCAGCACCGGACAGGTTGGCACAGATACGCAGTATTTT

J gene: TRBJ1-1
V gene: TRBV28
clone size: -
D gene: TRBD1
CDR3 protein: CASSSGQGAGNAFF
CDR3 DNA: TGTGCCAGCAGTTCGGGACAGGGGGCAGGGAACGCTTTCTTT

J gene: TRBJ2-7
V gene: TRBV2
clone size: -
D gene: -
CDR3 protein: CASSEELASHEQYF
CDR3 DNA: TGTGCCAGCAGTGAGGAGCTGGCCAGCCACGAGCAGTACTTC

J gene: TRBJ1-1
V gene: TRBV9
clone size: -
D gene: -
CDR3 protein: CASSVSGSAMNTEAFF
CDR3 DNA: TGTGCCAGCAGCGTTTCGGGGTCCGCCATGAACACTGAAGCTTTCTTT

J gene: TRBJ2-1
V gene: TRBV6-6
clone size: once
D gene: TRBD2
CDR3 protein: CASRGLAGEQFF
CDR3 DNA: TGTGCCAGCAGGGGACTAGCTGGAGAGCAGTTCTTC

J gene: TRBJ2-1
V gene: TRBV27
clone size: once
D gene: TRBD2
CDR3 protein: CASSFLTGGYNEQFF
CDR3 DNA: TGTGCCAGCAGTTTCTTGACGGGGGGTTACAATGAGCAGTTCTTC

J gene: TRBJ2-2
V gene: TRBV5-6
clone size: -
D gene: TRBD2
CDR3 protein: CASSRRGLAEYTGELFF
CDR3 DNA: TGTGCCAGCAGCCGGCGGGGACTAGCAGAATACACCGGGGAGCTGTTTTTT